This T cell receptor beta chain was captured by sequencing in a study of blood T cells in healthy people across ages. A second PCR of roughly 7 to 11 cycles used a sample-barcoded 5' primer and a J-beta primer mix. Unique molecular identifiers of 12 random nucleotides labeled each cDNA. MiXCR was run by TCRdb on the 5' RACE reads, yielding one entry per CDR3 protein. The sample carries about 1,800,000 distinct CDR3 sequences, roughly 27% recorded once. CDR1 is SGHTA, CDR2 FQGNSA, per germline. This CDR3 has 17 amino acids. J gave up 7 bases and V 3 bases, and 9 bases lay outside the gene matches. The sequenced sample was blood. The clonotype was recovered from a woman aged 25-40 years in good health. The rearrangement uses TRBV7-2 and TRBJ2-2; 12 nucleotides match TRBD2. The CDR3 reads CASSFLPSGGVSGELFF. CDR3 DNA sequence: TGTGCCAGCAGCTTTCTGCCTAGCGGGGGGGTCAGCGGGGAGCTGTTTTTT.